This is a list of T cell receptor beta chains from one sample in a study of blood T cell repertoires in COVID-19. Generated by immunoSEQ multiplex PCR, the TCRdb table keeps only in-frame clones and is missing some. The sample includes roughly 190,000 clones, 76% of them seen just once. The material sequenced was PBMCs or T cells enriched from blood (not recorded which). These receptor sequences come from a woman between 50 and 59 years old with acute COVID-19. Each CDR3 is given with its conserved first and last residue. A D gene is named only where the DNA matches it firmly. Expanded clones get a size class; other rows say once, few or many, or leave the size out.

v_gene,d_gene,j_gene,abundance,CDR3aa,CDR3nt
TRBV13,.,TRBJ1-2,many,CASSLMGGNYGYTF,TGTGCCAGCAGCCTAATGGGAGGTAACTATGGCTACACCTTC
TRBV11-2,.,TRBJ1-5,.,CASSLDVGRQPQHF,TGTGCCAGCAGCTTAGATGTAGGGAGGCAGCCCCAGCATTTT
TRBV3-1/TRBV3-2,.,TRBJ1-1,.,CASSRPGEAFF,TGTGCCAGCAGCCGCCCGGGGGAAGCTTTCTTT
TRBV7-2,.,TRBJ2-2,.,CASSSQALGFYAGELFF,TGTGCCAGCAGTTCACAGGCTTTGGGCTTTTACGCCGGGGAGCTGTTTTTT
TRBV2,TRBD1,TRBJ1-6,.,CASTPRGDRGNSPLHF,TGTGCCAGCACCCCAAGGGGGGACAGGGGTAATTCACCCCTCCACTTT
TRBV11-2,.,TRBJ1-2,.,CASSPGGDYGYTF,TGTGCCAGCAGCCCCGGAGGGGACTATGGCTACACCTTC
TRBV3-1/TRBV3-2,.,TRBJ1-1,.,CASSQLDRMNTEAFF,TGTGCCAGCAGCCAGTTAGACAGGATGAACACTGAAGCTTTCTTT
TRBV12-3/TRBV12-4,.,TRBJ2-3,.,CASSLVELDTQYF,TGTGCCAGCAGTTTAGTCGAGTTGGATACGCAGTATTTT
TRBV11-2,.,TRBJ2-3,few,CASSPRRASTDTQYF,TGTGCCAGCAGCCCCCGGAGAGCTAGCACAGATACGCAGTATTTT
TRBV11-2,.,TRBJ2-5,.,CASSVRGSQETQYF,TGTGCCAGCAGCGTGAGGGGGTCCCAAGAGACCCAGTACTTC
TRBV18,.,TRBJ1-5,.,CASSQRGRGNQPQHF,TGTGCCAGCTCGCAAAGGGGCCGGGGCAATCAGCCCCAGCATTTT
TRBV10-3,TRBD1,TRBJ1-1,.,CATRGTEDTEAFF,TGTGCCACGAGGGGGACAGAGGACACTGAAGCTTTCTTT
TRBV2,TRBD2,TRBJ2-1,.,CASSYSGYEQFF,TGTGCCAGCAGCTATAGCGGGTATGAGCAGTTCTTC
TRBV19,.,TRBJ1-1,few,CASSAGPRAEAFF,TGTGCCAGTAGTGCGGGGCCTCGCGCTGAAGCTTTCTTT
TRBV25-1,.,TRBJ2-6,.,CASSSRGVAGANVLTF,TGTGCCAGCAGTAGCCGTGGGGTAGCGGGGGCCAACGTCCTGACTTTC
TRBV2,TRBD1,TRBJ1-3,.,CASSADRVEGNTIYF,TGTGCCAGCAGCGCCGACAGGGTAGAGGGGAACACCATATATTTT
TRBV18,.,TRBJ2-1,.,CASSPGGAANEQFF,TGTGCCAGCTCACCAGGGGGGGCCGCGAATGAGCAGTTCTTC
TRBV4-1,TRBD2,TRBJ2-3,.,CASSQEGLLAGASTDTQYF,TGCGCCAGCAGCCAAGAAGGGCTCTTAGCGGGGGCGAGCACAGATACGCAGTATTTT
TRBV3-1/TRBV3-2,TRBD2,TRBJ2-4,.,CARRLAGAAKNIQYF,TGTGCCAGGCGACTAGCGGGGGCCGCCAAAAACATTCAGTACTTC
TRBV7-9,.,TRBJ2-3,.,CASSLGAGAVTDTQYF,TGTGCCAGCAGCTTAGGGGCGGGGGCCGTCACAGATACGCAGTATTTT
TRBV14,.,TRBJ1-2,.,CASSLLGATAYGYTF,TGTGCCAGCAGCCTGCTGGGGGCTACGGCCTATGGCTACACCTTC
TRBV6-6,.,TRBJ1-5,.,CASRETVDQPQHF,TGTGCCAGCAGAGAGACAGTGGATCAGCCCCAGCATTTT
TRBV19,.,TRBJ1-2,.,CASRGSDSANYGYTF,TGTGCCAGTAGGGGCTCGGACAGCGCTAACTATGGCTACACCTTC
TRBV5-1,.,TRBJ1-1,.,CASSLLGAKNTEAFF,TGCGCCAGCAGCTTGTTGGGGGCAAAGAACACTGAAGCTTTCTTT
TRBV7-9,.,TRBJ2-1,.,CASSSVGGRTEQFF,TGTGCCAGCAGCTCCGTTGGGGGCCGGACTGAGCAGTTCTTC
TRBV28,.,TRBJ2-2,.,CASSPTQGNTGELFF,TGTGCCAGCAGCCCTACACAGGGTAACACCGGGGAGCTGTTTTTT
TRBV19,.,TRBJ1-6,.,CASRDRYNSPLHF,TGTGCCAGTAGGGACAGATATAATTCACCCCTCCACTTT
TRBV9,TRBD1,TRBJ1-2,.,CASSYTGDPSYGYTF,TGTGCCAGCAGCTATACAGGGGACCCCTCTTATGGCTACACCTTC
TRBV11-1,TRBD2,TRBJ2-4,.,CASSTSGGNIQYF,TGTGCCAGCAGCACATCCGGGGGGAACATTCAGTACTTC
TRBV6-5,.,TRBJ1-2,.,CASISRVYGYTF,TGTGCCAGCATCAGCAGGGTCTATGGCTACACCTTC
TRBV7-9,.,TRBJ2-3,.,CASSLAQEGSGTDTQYF,TGTGCCAGCAGCTTAGCGCAGGAAGGCTCTGGCACAGATACGCAGTATTTT
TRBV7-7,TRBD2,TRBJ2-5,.,CASSLALTGGEETQYF,TGTGCCAGCAGCTTAGCATTGACGGGAGGGGAAGAGACCCAGTACTTC
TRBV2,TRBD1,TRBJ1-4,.,CASSTSTGINEKLFF,TGTGCCAGCAGCACCTCGACAGGGATTAATGAAAAACTGTTTTTT
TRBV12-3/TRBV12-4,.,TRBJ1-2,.,CASSLGGNYGYTF,TGTGCCAGCAGTTTAGGCGGGAACTATGGCTACACCTTC
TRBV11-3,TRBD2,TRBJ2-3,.,CASSLQTSSDTQYF,TGTGCCAGCAGCCTCCAGACTAGCTCAGATACGCAGTATTTT
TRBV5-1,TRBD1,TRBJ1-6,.,CASSVRQGANSPLHF,TGCGCCAGCAGCGTGAGACAGGGGGCTAATTCACCCCTCCACTTT
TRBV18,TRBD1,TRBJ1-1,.,CASSPYGTAMEAFF,TGTGCCAGCTCACCGTACGGGACAGCCATGGAGGCTTTCTTT
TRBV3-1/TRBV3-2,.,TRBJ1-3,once,CASSGRGSGNTIYF,TGTGCCAGCAGCGGGCGGGGCTCTGGAAACACCATATATTTT
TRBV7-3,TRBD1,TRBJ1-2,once,CASSDRVSTYGYTF,TGTGCCAGCAGCGACAGGGTCTCCACCTATGGCTACACCTTC
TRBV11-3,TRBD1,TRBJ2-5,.,CASSPGAWGQGETQYF,TGTGCCAGCAGCCCGGGGGCCTGGGGACAGGGAGAGACCCAGTACTTC
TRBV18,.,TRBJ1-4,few,CASSPPNIQALNEKLFF,TGTGCCAGCTCACCACCAAATATCCAGGCGCTTAATGAAAAACTGTTTTTT
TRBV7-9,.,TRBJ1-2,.,CASSSHTGAGNGYTF,TGTGCCAGCAGCTCACACACAGGAGCAGGAAATGGCTACACCTTC
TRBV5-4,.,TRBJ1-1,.,CASSSPDRPEGAFF,TGTGCCAGCAGCTCTCCCGACAGGCCCGAAGGAGCTTTCTTT
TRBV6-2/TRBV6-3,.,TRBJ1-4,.,CASSTRRDNEKLFF,TGTGCCAGCAGTACCCGCAGGGATAATGAAAAACTGTTTTTT
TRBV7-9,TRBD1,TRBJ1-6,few,CASSEQGAHSPLHF,TGTGCCAGCAGCGAACAGGGGGCGCATTCACCCCTCCACTTT
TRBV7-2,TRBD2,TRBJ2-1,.,CASSLGLAGGQNEQFF,TGTGCCAGCAGCTTAGGGCTAGCGGGGGGGCAAAATGAGCAGTTCTTC
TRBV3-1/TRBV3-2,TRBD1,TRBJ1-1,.,CASSPLGQGKGAFF,TGTGCCAGCAGCCCCCTTGGACAGGGGAAGGGAGCTTTCTTT
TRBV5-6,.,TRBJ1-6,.,CASSLDGAIPSPLHF,TGTGCCAGCAGCTTGGACGGAGCTATTCCTTCACCCCTCCACTTT
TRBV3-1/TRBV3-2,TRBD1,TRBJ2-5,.,CASSRTGGAQETQYF,TGTGCCAGCAGCCGGACAGGGGGCGCACAAGAGACCCAGTACTTC
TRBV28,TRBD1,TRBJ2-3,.,CASSYRGQRGTDTQYF,TGTGCCAGCAGTTACAGGGGGCAAAGGGGCACAGATACGCAGTATTTT
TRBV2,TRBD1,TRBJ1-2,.,CASSEMGQIYGYTF,TGTGCCAGCAGTGAAATGGGACAGATCTATGGCTACACCTTC
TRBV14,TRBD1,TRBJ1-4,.,CASSQEISGGEKLFF,TGTGCCAGCAGCCAAGAGATCTCAGGGGGTGAAAAACTGTTTTTT